Below, one T cell receptor (beta chain) is given with its context. This receptor's antigen is unknown. Base qualities were left out, and no much larger clone turns up one base away. This sample was included in a study of cytomegalovirus exposure and HLA in healthy donors (dated by TCRdb to the late 2010s). In terms of the full investigation: An earlier analysis of 587 of the donors reported 276 Gb of sequence data and 117 million unique TCR beta sequences obtained from some 170 million T cells. Across around 400 genotyped donors of the cohort, an average of roughly 250,000 unique TCR beta nucleotide sequences per donor were sequenced, and around 19% of those sequences were non-productive. An early release covering approximately 600 HLA-typed donors comprised approximately 300 gigabases of sequencing data and about 90 million unique TCR sequences. Besides the first cohort of 500 to 700 subjects, a separate validation cohort made up of 120 different subjects was used. Donor age, sex, ethnicity and CMV serostatus were compiled alongside the repertoire data. The study was designed to test whether signatures of past pathogen exposure could be identified by cataloging public T cell receptors. High-throughput TCR immunosequencing, statistical association of individual TCRs with disease status, and machine learning were combined to predict cytomegalovirus infection status. An earlier analysis of around 580 of the donors used high-throughput TCR beta sequencing to judge whether each TCR beta V gene segment behaved as functional or pseudogenic. All discovery cohort repertoires had been generated on a single sequencing platform. The number of typed donors differed by locus: about 629-640 for A, B, C, DRB1 and DQB1; 500 to 550 for DQA1; 606 for DPA1; and 450 to 480 for DPB1. In the later analysis, no new phenotypic data were used to find candidate immune exposures; instead, reliance was placed on TCR beta sequences and their occurrence across donors. The T cell repertoires of several hundred subjects were profiled by immunosequencing and related to cytomegalovirus serostatus. Both class I and class II loci were covered by HLA typing, at four-digit resolution. A later genetic analysis took genome-wide SNP genotypes for about three fifths of the roughly 700 donors and used that subset as a discovery cohort. A handful of DR-DQ haplotypes were handled as single units for association and clustering because linkage in the cohort was strong. Among the approximately 400 genotyped donors, around 81% belonged to the genetic ancestry cluster associated with self-reported Caucasian donors. A later analysis re-examined previously published TCR beta repertoires from hundreds of donors and added high-resolution HLA genotyping to investigate patterns of TCR occurrence. What the work shows at the level of the full study, not this receptor alone: In an earlier analysis of under 600 of the donors, most TCR beta V segments were observed in productive rearrangements about 87% or about 30% of the time, broadly matching IMGT annotations. Three of the identified cytomegalovirus-associated TCR beta chains were confirmed in vitro to be specific for cytomegalovirus antigens. Linkage disequilibrium might explain the correlated functional status among segregating V segments, but an unknown experimental factor could not be excluded. In both the original and validation cohorts, the classifier was reported to diagnose cytomegalovirus status with high specificity and sensitivity. Most TCR sequences were observed very rarely across donors, whereas some public TCRs were present in many individuals. Only TCR beta chains were sequenced in this cohort, and the absence of alpha or paired-chain data limited detectable features. When HLA alleles, especially DR and DQ, strongly co-occurred, TCR associations were difficult to assign to individual alleles. The only immune exposure information available for the cohort was CMV serostatus. Some IMGT-functional V segments, including TRBV6-2 and TRBV6-3, could not be distinguished by the 87-base-pair reads and were therefore excluded. According to a later analysis, most CMV-associated TCR beta chains appeared to be HLA-restricted, and the HLA associations seemed to be driven largely by CMV exposure. A total of about 180 TCR beta chains were listed by the study as associated with cytomegalovirus. Compared with the roughly 700-donor mean, donors in an Asian-associated ancestry cluster had fewer N-insertions in productive TCRs, according to a later genetic analysis. HLA typing was unavailable for some donors at each locus, so association tests used only the typed subset. The sequencing pipeline was judged likely to have produced a cluster of highly shared sequence variants as a technical artifact. In a later analysis, the rate of TCR association differed among HLA loci, with DRB1 alleles having the most associated TCRs and HLA-C alleles having the fewest. A later analysis associated 15,000 or so TCR beta sequences with specific HLA alleles at a false discovery rate of 0.05. According to the authors, the approach could potentially be generalized to other disease states and immunological phenotypes. Several of the top co-occurrence clusters appeared to be linked to parvovirus B19, influenza, CMV and Epstein-Barr virus, according to a later analysis. About 17 rarely observed V segments, including chromosome 9 orphons, were excluded from the earlier analysis of several hundred of the donors because counts were too low. The presence/absence analyses assumed that sequencing depth was roughly uniform across donors, and that assumption may not be true. Compared with equally common non-associated chains, HLA-associated TCR beta chains in a later analysis were more clonally expanded and had lower generation probabilities. V-gene and J-gene trimming of TCR beta chains was associated with a missense DCLRE1C variant in a later genetic analysis, and the association was replicated in an independent cohort. A further reported finding was that TCR beta sequences accurately predicted the HLA-A and HLA-B alleles for most subjects in the first cohort.

CDR1 and CDR2 are read off the germline V gene as ENHRY and SYGVKD. The CDR3 starts with the cysteine, ends with the phenylalanine, and has 14 residues. Left in the record is the CDR3 DNA by itself, 42 bases read in frame from the first base. Cut back by 0 bases and 5 bases, the V and J ends lie 9 bases apart. The cohort consisted of approximately 690 healthy bone marrow donors. All cohort members were sampled while nominally healthy, although unrecorded immune exposures were likely present. The donor tested CMV seropositive and was one of the 289 seropositive cohort members. Every donor gave a peripheral blood sample, and the peripheral blood mononuclear cells from that sample were used for TCR beta sequencing. Genomic DNA extraction from the blood cell samples was performed with the Qiagen DNeasy Blood Extraction Kit. Libraries were constructed by the immunoSEQ multiplex PCR assay. The multiplex PCR relied on a mix of 60 forward primers for TCR Vbeta segments and 13 reverse primers for TCR Jbeta segments. The CDR3 region of rearranged TCR beta genes was amplified from genomic DNA by a multiplex PCR assay. The amplified TCR beta libraries were sequenced on the Illumina HiSeq System as 87-base-pair reads. Turning to the authors' computational methods: A later analysis counted approximately 76 million unique TCR beta chains across the 700 or so repertoires, and approximately 11 million of these chains were shared by at least two donors. To remove PCR and sequencing errors, raw reads were error-corrected and collapsed into unique sequences using a nearest-neighbor algorithm that merged closely related sequences. To assign V, D and J gene segments, CDR3 sequences were aligned to IMGT reference sequences. Each retained sequence needed at least a six-nucleotide match to both a V gene segment and a J gene segment. Rearrangements were classified as productive when the CDR3 lacked stop codons and remained in frame with V and J, and all other rearrangements were classified as non-productive. Following IMGT convention, CDR3 was defined as the stretch from the second conserved V-encoded cysteine to the conserved J-encoded phenylalanine. The earlier analysis of about 610 of the donors excluded any sequence lacking an unambiguous match to a single V gene segment. An earlier analysis of about 600 of the donors called V segments functional above 56.7% productive rearrangements and segregating when the between-donor standard deviation exceeded 5%. A statistical classification framework was built for diagnosing cytomegalovirus status from the catalog of TCR beta chain sequences. V and J gene assignment, in a later analysis, came from comparing TCR nucleotide sequences with IMGT/GENE-DB human TR gene sequences. In a later analysis, CDR3 sequences and most-parsimonious VDJ recombination scenarios were assigned using the TCRdist pipeline. In a later analysis, every TCR beta chain was defined by the combination of its CDR3 amino acid sequence and its V-gene family, and reads without a unique V-gene family were dropped. In a later analysis, around 650 highly shared, low-generation-probability nucleotide sequences were removed to address suspected cross-contamination and a sequencing artifact. In a later analysis, a clonal expansion index was calculated for each public chain from normalized within-repertoire ranks of inferred template counts. In a later analysis, generation probabilities were computed using a VDJ recombination model fitted to out-of-frame rearrangements, and the results were checked against IGoR. In a later analysis, hypergeometric tests were used to score TCR-TCR, TCR-HLA and TCR-CMV co-occurrence, with a repertoire-size bias correction applied to TCR pairs. To estimate false discovery rates, a later analysis permuted the HLA or CMV assignments 20 times. In a later analysis, co-occurring TCRs were grouped using DBSCAN, with TCRdist sequence similarity added in when clustering inside HLA-allele-positive subsets. Co-occurrence clustering excluded repertoires with fewer than 30,000 or more than 120,000 public chains, plus five with anomalous nucleotide sharing. The source is immuneACCESS, and TCRdb retained only in-frame sequences with V and J called. Part of the clones is not carried over; for the studies checked, unresolved V genes explain less than half of this, and the remainder is unexplained. V and J calls and clone size follow that table, whereas D and trimming were derived from the DNA. This sample is represented by approximately 200,000 clones; about 77% of them were singletons. The ten largest clones capture approximately 4.6% of the sample.

The chain is encoded by TRBV10-3 joined to TRBJ2-3; TRBD2 could be the D gene, as 6 bases match. This clonotype was obtained from a man under 40 in good health and CMV-seropositive. Sample: PBMCs. The DNA sequence is as follows: TGTGCCATCAGTGAGTCGAAAGCGGGAGATACGCAGTATTTT. It is translated as CAISESKAGDTQYF.